The next 15 T cell receptor beta chains were all read from a single sample in a study of blood T cell repertoires in COVID-19. TCRdb keeps only in-frame clones here, not all; method: immunoSEQ multiplex PCR. The sample includes 130,000 or so clones, roughly four fifths of them seen just once. Specimen: peripheral blood. These receptors came from a woman of 80 years or more with acute or convalescent COVID-19.

V usage is TRBV7-2 and J usage is TRBJ2-1, with 8 bases matching TRBD2. V was clipped by 5 bases and J by 4 bases; unmatched bases: 10. This CDR3 is built from 16 residues. Germline loops: CDR1 SGHTA, CDR2 FQGNSA. CDR3 residues: CASSPSPGGMYNEQFF. CDR3 nucleotides: TGTGCCAGCAGCCCTTCTCCGGGGGGGATGTACAATGAGCAGTTCTTC.

This chain joins TRBV5-1 and TRBJ1-1; D is perhaps TRBD1 (6 bases). The CDR3 loop spans 13 amino acids. The germline CDR1 and CDR2 sequences are SGHRS and YFSETQ. The V and J ends lost 5 bases and 4 bases respectively, with 12 bases between them. The CDR3 bases are TGCGCCAGCAGTCCTCAGGGGAGCACTGAAGCTTTCTTT. Translation gives CASSPQGSTEAFF.

The V gene is TRBV11-2, the J gene TRBJ1-1, with TRBD1 matching over 7 bases. CDR3 length: 13 residues. Germline CDR1 reads SGHAT; CDR2 reads FQNNGV. With V trimmed by 5 bases and J by 5 bases, 5 bases remained unmatched. This CDR3 reads CASSPAGGTEAFF. CDR3 nucleotides: TGTGCCAGCAGCCCCGCAGGGGGGACTGAAGCTTTCTTT.

The V call is TRBV6-5, the J call TRBJ1-2; D uncertain. Trimming left V 4 bases short and J 3 bases short, with 9 bases between. Germline CDR1 and CDR2: MNHEY and SVGAGI. The CDR3 is 13 amino acids. The CDR3 bases are TGTGCCAGCAGTTCCGACATAGACTATGGCTACACCTTC. Encoded protein: CASSSDIDYGYTF.

As to this clone: Within the sample, other DNA sequences also encode this same CDR3. V usage is TRBV6-1 and J usage is TRBJ1-5, with D maybe TRBD1 (5 bases). Trimming took 2 bases from V and 5 from J, leaving 7 bases between them. The CDR3 totals 13 residues. Germline V gene sequence: CDR1 MNHNS, CDR2 SASEGT. The chain's CDR3 is CASSEQGDQPQHF. DNA of the CDR3: TGTGCCAGCAGTGAACAGGGCGATCAGCCCCAGCATTTT.

The J gene is TRBJ1-2, the V gene TRBV5-4; possibly TRBD1 for D (5 bases). The CDR3 loop spans 15 amino acids. In germline, CDR1 is SGHNT, CDR2 YYREEE (reference sequence). The ends were cut back, 4 bases at V and 8 bases at J, with 21 bases in the middle. CDR3 residues: CASSHRGGEIYGYTF. DNA for the CDR3: TGTGCCAGCAGCCACCGGGGGGGGGAGATTTACGGCTACACCTTC.

The chain carries TRBV19 and TRBJ1-3, with D unresolved. Germline CDR1 and CDR2: LNHDA and SQIVND (reference sequence). V lost 9 bases and J lost 0, with 15 bases in between. The CDR3 contains 15 residues. CDR3 loop: CARYASGLSGNTIYF. The CDR3 DNA sequence: TGTGCCAGATACGCATCCGGACTCTCTGGAAACACCATATATTTT.

This chain connects TRBV7-2 to TRBJ1-5; 10 bases are shared with TRBD1. Germline assignment: CDR1 SGHTA and CDR2 FQGNSA. V lost 6 bases and J lost 3; bases outside the gene matches: 8. The CDR3 length is 16 residues. The CDR3 spells CASSFSGTGVNQPQHF. The CDR3 DNA reads TGTGCCAGCAGTTTTTCCGGGACAGGGGTCAATCAGCCCCAGCATTTT. The whole variable domain, remainder taken from reference TRBV7-2 and TRBJ1-5, is GAGVSQSPSNKVTEKGKDVELRCDPISGHTALYWYRQSLGQGLEFLIYFQGNSAPDKSGLPSDRFSAERTGGSVSTLTIQRTQQEDSAVYLCASSFSGTGVNQPQHFGDGTRLSIL.

The chain recombines TRBV3-1 (or the pseudogene TRBV3-2) with TRBJ1-5; no clear D gene. The CDR3 spans 14 residues. V lost 2 bases and J 6 bases, leaving 11 bases between the germline ends. The germline CDR1 and CDR2 sequences are LGHDT and YNNKEL (reference sequence). CDR3 amino acids: CASSQFVAGQPQHF. CDR3 nucleotide sequence: TGTGCCAGCAGCCAATTTGTAGCGGGTCAGCCCCAGCATTTT.

The chain carries TRBV11-3 and TRBJ2-5; TRBD2 agrees at 11 bases. Germline-derived CDR1 and CDR2 are SGHNT and YENEEA. V was pared by 1 base and J by 5 bases, with 12 bases of the junction left unmatched. The CDR3 sequence is 18 residues long. The CDR3 DNA sequence: TGTGCCAGCAGCTTAGGCCTCCCGACTAGCGGGGAGGTGGAGACCCAGTACTTC. Residues: CASSLGLPTSGEVETQYF. Together with reference TRBV11-3 and TRBJ2-5, the CDR3 gives the full variable domain: EAGVVQSPRYKIIEKKQPVAFWCNPISGHNTLYWYLQNLGQGPELLIRYENEEAVDDSQLPKDRFSAERLKGVDSTLKIQPAELGDSAVYLCASSLGLPTSGEVETQYFGPGTRLLVL.

This chain uses TRBV15 with TRBJ1-2, with no clear D. The germline V gene encodes CDR1 LNHNV and CDR2 YYDKDF (reference sequence). This CDR3 spans 19 amino acids. V gave up 5 bases and J gave up 0 bases, with 25 bases separating them. The CDR3 coding sequence is TGTGCCACCAGCTCCACTGCGGGCAGACGAGAGCACCCTAACTATGGCTACACCTTC. Its protein is CATSSTAGRREHPNYGYTF.

V and J are TRBV4-1 and TRBJ1-5; 9 nucleotides match TRBD1. The V and J ends lost 1 base and 4 bases, in that order; junction bases with no gene match: 5. Looked up from germline, CDR1 is MGHRA and CDR2 is YSYEKL. CDR3 length: 16 residues. CDR3 nucleotides: TGCGCCAGCAGCCAAGTAATGGGACAGGGAAATCAGCCCCAGCATTTT. The encoded protein is CASSQVMGQGNQPQHF.

This chain joins TRBV6-5 and TRBJ1-5; the D gene is possibly TRBD1 (5 bases). Germline V gives CDR1 MNHEY, CDR2 SVGAGI. The length of the CDR3 is 14 residues. The germline V and J ends were trimmed by 6 bases and 1 base, with 10 bases remaining between them. The CDR3 DNA reads TGTGCCAGCAGCCTGGGACTGAGCAATCAGCCCCAGCATTTT. This sequence encodes CASSLGLSNQPQHF.

The V call is TRBV6-5, the J call TRBJ2-7, with a tentative D call TRBD2 (5 bases). Germline V gene data show CDR1 as MNHEY and CDR2 as SVGAGI. Trimming left V 9 bases short and J 4 bases short, with 13 bases between. This CDR3 region has 12 residues. The CDR3 protein is CASSDFGYEQYF. CDR3 DNA: TGTGCCAGTTCGGACTTCGGGTACGAGCAGTACTTC.

The chain carries TRBV15 and TRBJ1-4; 7 bases match TRBD1. V gave up 5 bases and J gave up 8 bases; unmatched junction bases: 5. The CDR3 consists of 13 residues. Germline V gives CDR1 LNHNV, CDR2 YYDKDF (reference sequence). The CDR3 is CATSPGQVEKLFF. The CDR3 coding sequence is TGTGCCACCAGCCCAGGACAGGTGGAAAAACTGTTTTTT.